This T cell receptor (beta chain) was sequenced during a study of regulatory T cells in long-lasting Graves disease. Sequencing libraries for TCR beta were prepared with iRepertoire HTBI primers and Arm-PCR of CDR3 regions. TCRdb independently ran MiXCR on the multiplex PCR reads; one entry per CDR3 protein. This repertoire shows 560,000 or so distinct CDR3 sequences, about 15% found once; its top ten account for around 11%. This clonotype was counted at least ten times. Described time point: newly diagnosed GD, antithyroid drugs for less than 3 months. TCR sequences were obtained from RNA taken from PBMCs. Germline-derived CDR1 and CDR2 are GTSNPN and SVGIG (reference sequence). This CDR3 has 13 amino acids. V lost 0 bases to trimming and J lost 1 base, with 6 bases between them. This sample also appeared in a second study, on T cells in Graves' hyperthyroidism and ophthalmopathy.

The source is a man aged 18 to 30 with Graves disease. Sequences were derived from peripheral blood mononuclear cells (PBMCs), sampled at new diagnosis, from a patient treated with antithyroid drugs. The chain joins TRBV30 to TRBJ1-1; D is undetermined. The CDR3 DNA is TGTGCCTGGAGTGTGGAGGGGAACACTGAAGCTTTCTTT. Amino acids: CAWSVEGNTEAFF.